The 14 T cell receptor beta chains below come from one sample, sequenced in a study of blood T cells in healthy people across ages. A J-beta primer mix and a sample-barcoded 5' primer were used in a second PCR of roughly 6 to 12 cycles. Each CDR3 protein is one row after TCRdb ran MiXCR on the 5' RACE reads. The sample comprises roughly 1.7 million distinct CDR3 sequences, about 31% of which are singletons, and roughly 12% rests with the top ten. Sequencing was done on a sample of blood. Receptors were obtained from a woman aged 25 to 39 in good health.

This clonotype was detected only once. The junction differs from germline at one of its ends, possibly a read error. The chain is built from TRBV20-1 and TRBJ1-5, with D uncertain. Germline CDR1 DFQATT, CDR2 SNEGSKA (reference sequence). This CDR3 spans 12 amino acids. The CDR3 is CSATRLLRPLHF. CDR3 nucleotides: TGCAGTGCTACTCGATTGTTGCGGCCCCTGCATTTT.

The V call is TRBV6-5, the J call TRBJ1-1, with no clear D. The CDR3 loop spans 12 amino acids. V lost 7 bases and J 7 bases, leaving 13 bases between the germline ends. Germline CDR1 reads MNHEY; CDR2 reads SVGAGI. CDR3 nucleotides: TGTGCCAGCACCACTGGAGGGATTGAAGCTTTCTTT. Its translation: CASTTGGIEAFF.

The rearrangement joins TRBV10-1 to TRBJ2-4; D may be TRBD2 (6 bases). Germline assignment: CDR1 WNHNN and CDR2 SYGVQD (reference sequence). V shed 4 bases and J shed 0 bases, with 13 bases lying between them. The CDR3 runs 16 residues. CDR3 DNA: TGCGCCAGCAGTGCGTCCCGGGGACTAGCCAAAAACATTCAGTACTTC. Protein sequence: CASSASRGLAKNIQYF.

V gene TRBV27 combines with J gene TRBJ2-5; 12 bases are a match to TRBD2. Germline CDR1 reads MNHEY; CDR2 reads SMNVEV (reference sequence). With 6 bases clipped from V and 11 bases from J, the junction kept 19 bases outside the gene matches. The CDR3 has 17 amino acids. The DNA for the CDR3 is TGTGCCAGCAGCACCTCGGTACTAGCGGGAGGAAACAATGAGCAGTACTTC. This encodes CASSTSVLAGGNNEQYF.

The chain is built from TRBV27 and TRBJ2-3; 9 bases agree with TRBD1. V lost 6 bases, J lost 4 bases, and 2 bases stayed unmatched. CDR3 size: 13 residues. Germline V lookup: CDR1 MNHEY, CDR2 SMNVEV (reference sequence). The CDR3 sequence: CASRGQGSDTQYF. The CDR3 region has the DNA TGTGCCAGCAGGGGACAGGGATCAGATACGCAGTATTTT.

This clonotype was detected many times. V gene TRBV5-1 combines with J gene TRBJ2-5; the match to TRBD2 covers 13 bases. Germline values: CDR1 SGHRS, CDR2 YFSETQ. Trimming took 0 bases from V and 3 from J; bases not matched to a gene: 2. The CDR3 sequence is 16 residues long. CDR3 sequence reads: CASSLGLAGGEETQYF. The DNA for the CDR3 is TGCGCCAGCAGCTTGGGACTAGCGGGAGGTGAAGAGACCCAGTACTTC.

V gene TRBV29-1 combines with J gene TRBJ2-1; D ambiguous. V was trimmed by 4 bases and J by 2 bases, leaving 15 bases between them. The CDR3 spans 15 residues. Per the germline V gene, CDR1 is SQVTM and CDR2 is ANQGSEA. The CDR3 DNA reads TGCAGCGTTGTTAGTAACCTTAAAACCTACAATGAGCAGTTCTTC. Translated, it gives CSVVSNLKTYNEQFF.

The chain is built from TRBV20-1 and TRBJ2-1; a weak D match, TRBD2 (5 bases). V lost 2 bases, J lost 0 bases, and 14 bases lay in between. Per the germline V gene, CDR1 is DFQATT and CDR2 is SNEGSKA (reference sequence). The CDR3 spans 16 residues. The CDR3 coding sequence is TGCAGTGCTAGACCTAGACTGGGGAGCTCCTACAATGAGCAGTTCTTC. This sequence encodes CSARPRLGSSYNEQFF.

In this sample, this clonotype turned up many times. CDR3 sequence reads: CSARDQGLPQHF. CDR3 bases: TGCAGTGCTAGAGATCAGGGGTTGCCCCAGCATTTT. The chain recombines TRBV20-1 with TRBJ1-5; TRBD1 might be the D (6 bases). The CDR3 length is 12 residues. Germline V gene data show CDR1 as DFQATT and CDR2 as SNEGSKA (reference sequence). Trimming took off 0 bases at V and 9 bases at J, with 9 bases between the two ends.

The rearrangement links TRBV20-1 to TRBJ2-5; D possibly corresponds to TRBD2 (5 bases). CDR1 DFQATT and CDR2 SNEGSKA come from the germline V gene (reference sequence). V lost 5 bases and J lost 5, with 18 bases in between. The CDR3 is 14 amino acids. The CDR3 DNA sequence: TGCAGTGCTTCCTCCGTAGCGCTGGAGGAGACCCAGTACTTC. This codes for CSASSVALEETQYF.

This clonotype has more than one count but fewer than ten. V usage is TRBV4-1 and J usage is TRBJ2-1; no reliable D call. V shed 2 bases and J shed 1 base, with 9 bases lying between them. The CDR3 extends over 15 amino acids. Germline lookup yields CDR1 MGHRA and CDR2 YSYEKL. The CDR3 protein is CASSQQVPSYNEQFF. The CDR3 DNA reads as TGCGCCAGCAGCCAACAGGTACCTTCCTACAATGAGCAGTTCTTC.

This clonotype was observed a handful of times. The chain couples TRBV7-9 to TRBJ2-4; D is undetermined. CDR3 length: 17 amino acids. The germline V gene has CDR1 SEHNR and CDR2 FQNEAQ (reference sequence). The V gene lost 4 bases and the J gene lost 4 bases, with 20 bases spanning the gap. The CDR3 sequence is CASSSYPPTTPKNIQYF. CDR3 nucleotides: TGTGCCAGCAGCTCCTATCCCCCTACGACTCCGAAAAACATTCAGTACTTC.

This clonotype was seen more than once but under ten times. The chain is built from TRBV29-1 and TRBJ1-1, with TRBD1 matching over 9 bases. CDR3 length equals 15 residues. Germline trimming cut 5 bases from V and 2 bases from J; bases unmatched to any gene: 9. Germline-derived CDR1 and CDR2 are SQVTM and ANQGSEA. As DNA, the CDR3 is TGCAGCGTTACCGGGACAGGGACTCGAAACACTGAAGCTTTCTTT. Protein sequence: CSVTGTGTRNTEAFF.

The chain has TRBV30 and TRBJ2-7, with D possibly TRBD2 on 5 matching bases. The V gene's germline CDR1 is GTSNPN and CDR2 SVGIG (reference sequence). CDR3 length: 12 amino acids. Deletions cut 8 bases from V and 0 bases from J, with 11 bases between. The CDR3 reads CARGENSYEQYF. The CDR3 DNA sequence: TGTGCCCGGGGAGAAAACTCCTACGAGCAGTACTTC.